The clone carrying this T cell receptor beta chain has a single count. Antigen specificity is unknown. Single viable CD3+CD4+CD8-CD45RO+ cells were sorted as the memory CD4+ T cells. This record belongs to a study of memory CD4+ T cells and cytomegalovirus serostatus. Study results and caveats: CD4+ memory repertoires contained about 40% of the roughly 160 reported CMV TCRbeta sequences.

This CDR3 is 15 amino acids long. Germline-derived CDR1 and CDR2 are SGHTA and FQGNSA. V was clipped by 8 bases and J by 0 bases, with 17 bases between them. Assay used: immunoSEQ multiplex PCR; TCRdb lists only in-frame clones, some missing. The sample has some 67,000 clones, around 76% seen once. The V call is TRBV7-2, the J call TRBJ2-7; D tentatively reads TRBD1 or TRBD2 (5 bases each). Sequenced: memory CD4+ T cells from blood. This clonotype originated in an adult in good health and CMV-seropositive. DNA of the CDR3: TGTGCCAGCGTCCCGGGGCCTGGGGCCTCCTACGAGCAGTACTTC. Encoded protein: CASVPGPGASYEQYF. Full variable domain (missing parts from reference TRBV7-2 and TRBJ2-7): GAGVSQSPSNKVTEKGKDVELRCDPISGHTALYWYRQSLGQGLEFLIYFQGNSAPDKSGLPSDRFSAERTGGSVSTLTIQRTQQEDSAVYLCASVPGPGASYEQYFGPGTRLTVT.